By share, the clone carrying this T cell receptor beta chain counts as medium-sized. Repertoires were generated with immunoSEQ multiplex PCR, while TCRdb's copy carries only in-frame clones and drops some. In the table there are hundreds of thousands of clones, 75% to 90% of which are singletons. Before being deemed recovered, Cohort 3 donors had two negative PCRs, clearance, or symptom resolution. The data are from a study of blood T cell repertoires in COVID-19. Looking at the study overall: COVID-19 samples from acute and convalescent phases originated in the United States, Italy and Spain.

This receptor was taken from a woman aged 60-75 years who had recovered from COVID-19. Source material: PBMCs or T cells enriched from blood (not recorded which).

CDR3 residues: CASSLVSKGTNTGELFF. Here the CDR3 DNA reads TGTGCCAGCAGCTTAGTTTCGAAGGGGACGAACACCGGGGAGCTGTTTTTT. The chain recombines TRBV7-6 with TRBJ2-2, with D tentatively TRBD1 (5 bases). Trimming stripped 1 base from V and 0 bases from J, with 12 bases between. Per the germline V gene, CDR1 is SGHVS and CDR2 is FNYEAQ. The CDR3 has 17 residues. The complete variable domain, with remaining parts taken from reference TRBV7-6 and TRBJ2-2, reads GAGVSQSPRYKVTKRGQDVALRCDPISGHVSLYWYRQALGQGPEFLTYFNYEAQQDKSGLPNDRFSAERPEGSISTLTIQRTEQRDSAMYRCASSLVSKGTNTGELFFGEGSRLTVL.